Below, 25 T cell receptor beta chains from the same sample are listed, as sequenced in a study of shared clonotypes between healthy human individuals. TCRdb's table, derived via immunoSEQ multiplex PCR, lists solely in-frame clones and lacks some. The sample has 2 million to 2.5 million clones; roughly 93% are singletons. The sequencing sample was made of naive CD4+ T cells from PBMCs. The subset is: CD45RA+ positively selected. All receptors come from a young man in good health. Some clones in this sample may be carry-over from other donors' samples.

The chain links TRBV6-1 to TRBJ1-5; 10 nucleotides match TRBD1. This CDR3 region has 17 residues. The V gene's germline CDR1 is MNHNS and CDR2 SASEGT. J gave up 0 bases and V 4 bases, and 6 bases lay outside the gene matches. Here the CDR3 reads CASSGQGAMISNQPQHF. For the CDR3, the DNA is TGTGCCAGCAGTGGACAGGGGGCAATGATTAGCAATCAGCCCCAGCATTTT.

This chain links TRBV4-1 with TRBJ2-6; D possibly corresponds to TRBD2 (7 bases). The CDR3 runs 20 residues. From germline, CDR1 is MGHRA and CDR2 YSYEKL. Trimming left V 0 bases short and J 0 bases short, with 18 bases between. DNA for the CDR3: TGCGCCAGCAGCCAAGATAGGGGGGGCCGGGCGCGCTCTGGGGCCAACGTCCTGACTTTC. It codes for CASSQDRGGRARSGANVLTF.

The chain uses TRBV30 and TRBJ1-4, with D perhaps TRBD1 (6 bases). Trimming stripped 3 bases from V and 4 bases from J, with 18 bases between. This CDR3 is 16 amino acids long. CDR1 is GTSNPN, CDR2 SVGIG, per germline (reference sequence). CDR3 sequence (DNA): TGTGCCTGGAGCGTCGGGGTGGGGGCACATAATGAAAAACTGTTTTTT. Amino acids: CAWSVGVGAHNEKLFF.

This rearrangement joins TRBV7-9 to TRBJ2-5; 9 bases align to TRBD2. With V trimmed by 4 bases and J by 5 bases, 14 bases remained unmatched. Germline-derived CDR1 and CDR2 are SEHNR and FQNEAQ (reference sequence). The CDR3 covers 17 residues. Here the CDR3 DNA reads TGTGCCAGCAGCTCGACTCCTAGCGGGAACCTGGTGGAGACCCAGTACTTC. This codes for CASSSTPSGNLVETQYF. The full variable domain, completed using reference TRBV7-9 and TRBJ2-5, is DTGVSQNPRHKITKRGQNVTFRCDPISEHNRLYWYRQTLGQGPEFLTYFQNEAQLEKSRLLSDRFSAERPKGSFSTLEIQRTEQGDSAMYLCASSSTPSGNLVETQYFGPGTRLLVL.

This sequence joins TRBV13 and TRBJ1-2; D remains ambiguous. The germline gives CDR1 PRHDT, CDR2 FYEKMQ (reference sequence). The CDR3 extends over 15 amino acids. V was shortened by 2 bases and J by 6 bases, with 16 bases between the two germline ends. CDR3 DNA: TGTGCCAGCAGCTTACATGTCGGGGTGTACGATGGCTACACCTTC. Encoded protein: CASSLHVGVYDGYTF.

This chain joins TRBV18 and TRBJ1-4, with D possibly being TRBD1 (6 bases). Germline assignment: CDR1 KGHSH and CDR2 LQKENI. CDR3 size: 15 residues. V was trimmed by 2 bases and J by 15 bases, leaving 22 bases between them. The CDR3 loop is CASSPRGRTAGMVFF. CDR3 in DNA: TGTGCCAGCTCACCAAGGGGAAGGACAGCCGGAATGGTGTTTTTT. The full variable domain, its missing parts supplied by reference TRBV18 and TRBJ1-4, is NAGVMQNPRHLVRRRGQEARLRCSPMKGHSHVYWYRQLPEEGLKFMVYLQKENIIDESGMPKERFSAEFPKEGPSILRIQQVVRGDSAAYFCASSPRGRTAGMVFFGSGTQLSVL.

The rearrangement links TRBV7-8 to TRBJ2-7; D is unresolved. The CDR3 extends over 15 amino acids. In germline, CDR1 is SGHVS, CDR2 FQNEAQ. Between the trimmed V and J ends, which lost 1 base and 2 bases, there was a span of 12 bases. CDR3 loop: CASSLEWVQTYEQYF. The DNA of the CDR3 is TGTGCCAGCAGCTTAGAATGGGTCCAGACCTACGAGCAGTACTTC.

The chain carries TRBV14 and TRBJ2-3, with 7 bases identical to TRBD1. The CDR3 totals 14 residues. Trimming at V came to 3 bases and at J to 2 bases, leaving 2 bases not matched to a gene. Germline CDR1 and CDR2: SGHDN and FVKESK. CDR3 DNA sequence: TGTGCCAGCAGCCAGACAGGGCCCACAGATACGCAGTATTTT. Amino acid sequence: CASSQTGPTDTQYF. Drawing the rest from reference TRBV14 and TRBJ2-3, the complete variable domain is EAGVTQFPSHSVIEKGQTVTLRCDPISGHDNLYWYRRVMGKEIKFLLHFVKESKQDESGMPNNRFLAERTGGTYSTLKVQPAELEDSGVYFCASSQTGPTDTQYFGPGTRLTVL.

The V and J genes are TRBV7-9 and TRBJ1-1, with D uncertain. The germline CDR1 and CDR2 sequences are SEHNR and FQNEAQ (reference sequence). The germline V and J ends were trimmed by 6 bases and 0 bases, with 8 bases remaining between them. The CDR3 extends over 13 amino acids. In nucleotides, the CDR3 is TGTGCCAGCAGTTTAATCATGAACACTGAAGCTTTCTTT. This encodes CASSLIMNTEAFF.

CDR3 loop: CASSADMVRGPGNTIYF. The CDR3 DNA follows: TGTGCCAGCAGCGCCGATATGGTCAGGGGGCCTGGAAACACCATATATTTT. The chain combines TRBV2 with TRBJ1-3; 8 nucleotides line up with TRBD1. J was trimmed by 2 bases and V by 6 bases; bases with no gene match: 12. The germline V gene encodes CDR1 SNHLY and CDR2 FYNNEI. This CDR3 comprises 17 residues.

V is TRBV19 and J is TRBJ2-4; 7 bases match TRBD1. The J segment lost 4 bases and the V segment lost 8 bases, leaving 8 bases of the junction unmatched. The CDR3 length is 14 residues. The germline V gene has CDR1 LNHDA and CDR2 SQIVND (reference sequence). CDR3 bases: TGTGCCAGTGTCCCTCGACAGGGTAAAAACATTCAGTACTTC. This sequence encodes CASVPRQGKNIQYF.

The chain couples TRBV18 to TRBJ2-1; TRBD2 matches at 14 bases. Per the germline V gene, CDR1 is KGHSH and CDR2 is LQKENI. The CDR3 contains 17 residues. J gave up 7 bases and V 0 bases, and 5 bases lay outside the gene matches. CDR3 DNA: TGTGCCAGCTCACCACCTTCCGGGACTAGCGGGAGAAATGAGCAGTTCTTC. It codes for CASSPPSGTSGRNEQFF.

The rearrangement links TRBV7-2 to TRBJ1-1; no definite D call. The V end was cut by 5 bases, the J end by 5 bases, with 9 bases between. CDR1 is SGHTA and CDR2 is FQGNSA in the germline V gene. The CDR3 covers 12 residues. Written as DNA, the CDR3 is TGTGCCAGCAGCCCCCAGAGGACTGAAGCTTTCTTT. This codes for CASSPQRTEAFF.

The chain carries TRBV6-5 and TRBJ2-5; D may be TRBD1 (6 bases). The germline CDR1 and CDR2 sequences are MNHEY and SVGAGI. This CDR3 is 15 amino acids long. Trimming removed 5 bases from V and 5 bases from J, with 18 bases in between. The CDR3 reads CASSPWGRWGETQYF. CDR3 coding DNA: TGTGCCAGCAGTCCCTGGGGGCGTTGGGGTGAGACCCAGTACTTC.

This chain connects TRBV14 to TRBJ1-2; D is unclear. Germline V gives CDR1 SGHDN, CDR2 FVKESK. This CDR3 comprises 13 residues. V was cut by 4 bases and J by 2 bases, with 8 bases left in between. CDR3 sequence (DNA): TGTGCCAGCAGCCGCGCCACCAACTATGGCTACACCTTC. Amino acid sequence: CASSRATNYGYTF.

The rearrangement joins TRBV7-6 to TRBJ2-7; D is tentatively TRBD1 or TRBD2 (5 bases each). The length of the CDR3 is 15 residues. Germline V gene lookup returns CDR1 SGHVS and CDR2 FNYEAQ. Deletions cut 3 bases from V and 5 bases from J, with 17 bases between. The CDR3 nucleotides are TGTGCCAGCAGCTTCCCGGGGATGGGGCGGAACGAGCAGTACTTC. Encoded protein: CASSFPGMGRNEQYF.

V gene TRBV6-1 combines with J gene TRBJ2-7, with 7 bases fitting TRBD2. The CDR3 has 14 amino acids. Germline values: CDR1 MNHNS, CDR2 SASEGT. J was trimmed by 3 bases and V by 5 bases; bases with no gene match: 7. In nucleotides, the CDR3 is TGTGCCAGCAGTAGCGGGACTACTCTCTACGAGCAGTACTTC. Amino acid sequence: CASSSGTTLYEQYF.

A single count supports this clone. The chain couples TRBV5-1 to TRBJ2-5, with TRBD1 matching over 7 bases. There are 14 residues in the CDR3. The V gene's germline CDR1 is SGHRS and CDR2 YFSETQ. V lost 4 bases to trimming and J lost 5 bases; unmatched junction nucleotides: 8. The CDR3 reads CASSKGQRVETQYF. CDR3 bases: TGCGCCAGCAGCAAGGGACAGAGGGTCGAGACCCAGTACTTC. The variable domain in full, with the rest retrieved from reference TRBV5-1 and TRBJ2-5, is KAGVTQTPRYLIKTRGQQVTLSCSPISGHRSVSWYQQTPGQGLQFLFEYFSETQRNKGNFPGRFSGRQFSNSRSEMNVSTLELGDSALYLCASSKGQRVETQYFGPGTRLLVL.

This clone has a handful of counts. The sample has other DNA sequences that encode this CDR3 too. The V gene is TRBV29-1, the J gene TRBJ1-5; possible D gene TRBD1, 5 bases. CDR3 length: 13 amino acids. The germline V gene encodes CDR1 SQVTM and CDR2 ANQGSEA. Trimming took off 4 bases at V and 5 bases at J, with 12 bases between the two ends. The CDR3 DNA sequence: TGCAGCGTTGTTTCGGGAGGGGATCAGCCCCAGCATTTT. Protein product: CSVVSGGDQPQHF.

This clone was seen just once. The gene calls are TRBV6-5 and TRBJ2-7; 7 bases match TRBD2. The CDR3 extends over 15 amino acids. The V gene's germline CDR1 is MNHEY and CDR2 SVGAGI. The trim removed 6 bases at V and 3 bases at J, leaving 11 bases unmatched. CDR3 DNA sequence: TGTGCCAGCAGGCCCCTAGAAGGCGGGAGCTACGAGCAGTACTTC. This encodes CASRPLEGGSYEQYF.

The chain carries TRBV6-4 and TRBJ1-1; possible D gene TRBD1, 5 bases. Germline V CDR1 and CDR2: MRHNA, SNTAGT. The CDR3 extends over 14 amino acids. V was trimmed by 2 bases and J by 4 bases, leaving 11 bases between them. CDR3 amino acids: CASSDRAGGTEAFF. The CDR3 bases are TGTGCCAGCAGTGACAGGGCCGGGGGCACTGAAGCTTTCTTT.

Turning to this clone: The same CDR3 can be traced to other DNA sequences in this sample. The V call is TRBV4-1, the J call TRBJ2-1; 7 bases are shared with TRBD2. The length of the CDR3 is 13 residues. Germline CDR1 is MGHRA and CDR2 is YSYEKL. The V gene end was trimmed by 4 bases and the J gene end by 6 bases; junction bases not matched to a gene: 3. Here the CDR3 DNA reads TGCGCCAGCAGCCGGGAGGGCCGCAATGAGCAGTTCTTC. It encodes CASSREGRNEQFF.

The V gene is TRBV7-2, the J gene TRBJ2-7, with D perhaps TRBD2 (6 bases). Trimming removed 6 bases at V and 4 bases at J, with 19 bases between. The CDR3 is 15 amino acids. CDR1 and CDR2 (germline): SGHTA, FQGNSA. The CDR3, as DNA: TGTGCCAGCAGTTGGGCGGGATCATCGAGGTACGAGCAGTACTTC. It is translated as CASSWAGSSRYEQYF.

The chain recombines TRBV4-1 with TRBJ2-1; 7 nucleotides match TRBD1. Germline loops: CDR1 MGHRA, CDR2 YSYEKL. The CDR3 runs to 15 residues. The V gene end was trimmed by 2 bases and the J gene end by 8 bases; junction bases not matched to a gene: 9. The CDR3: CASSQLVVGGYEQFF. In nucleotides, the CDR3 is TGCGCCAGCAGCCAATTGGTGGTAGGGGGCTATGAGCAGTTCTTC.

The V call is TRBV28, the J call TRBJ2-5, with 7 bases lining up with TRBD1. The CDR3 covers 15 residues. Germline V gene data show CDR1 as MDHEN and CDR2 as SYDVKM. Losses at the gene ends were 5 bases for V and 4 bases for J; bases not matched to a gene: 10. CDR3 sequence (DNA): TGTGCCAGCAGTGCATCAACAGGGGTAAGAGAGACCCAGTACTTC. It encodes CASSASTGVRETQYF.